The 24 T cell receptor beta chains in this list originate from one sample, sequenced in a study of neoadjuvant anti-PD-1 for oral cavity cancer. Regarding time point: after neoadjuvant nivolumab, at surgical resection. Produced via immunoSEQ multiplex PCR; TCRdb's table is partial and in-frame only. The profile shows more than 20,000 clones, about 27% of them singletons. The sequences come from tumor tissue, collected after nivolumab (anti-PD-1) treatment. Receptors were obtained from a person between 35 and 79 years old with oral cavity squamous cell carcinoma.

The chain carries TRBV5-1 and TRBJ2-7; the D gene is possibly TRBD2 (6 bases). This CDR3 spans 17 amino acids. V lost 0 bases and J 3 bases, leaving 19 bases between the germline ends. CDR1 is SGHRS and CDR2 is YFSETQ in the germline V gene. Written as DNA, the CDR3 is TGCGCCAGCAGCTTGGACATCTTGGGGCGGGGTTTCTACGAGCAGTACTTC. Residues: CASSLDILGRGFYEQYF.

This chain uses TRBV28 with TRBJ1-5; D gene unclear. The CDR3 runs 15 residues. V was cut by 6 bases and J by 2 bases, with 14 bases left in between. The germline V gene has CDR1 MDHEN and CDR2 SYDVKM. CDR3 protein: CASREIRKGNQPQHF. CDR3 DNA: TGTGCCAGCAGGGAGATAAGAAAAGGCAATCAGCCCCAGCATTTT.

This clone was counted a few times. The chain is built from TRBV19 and TRBJ2-7, with TRBD2 as a possible D gene (6 bases). V dropped 2 bases and J dropped 0 bases, with 11 bases sitting between them. The CDR3 extends over 15 amino acids. Germline values: CDR1 LNHDA, CDR2 SQIVND (reference sequence). The CDR3 here is CASSIRLRDSYEQYF. The CDR3 DNA follows: TGTGCCAGTAGTATACGTCTGCGGGACTCCTACGAGCAGTACTTC.

By sample share, this clone is medium-sized. J is TRBJ1-2 and V is TRBV5-1; the match to TRBD1 covers 8 bases. The CDR3 consists of 15 residues. The germline V gene encodes CDR1 SGHRS and CDR2 YFSETQ. After removal of 1 base from V and 5 bases from J, the junction contained 7 bases not matched to a gene. CDR3 protein: CASSLMSGGAYGYTF. The CDR3 nucleotides are TGCGCCAGCAGCTTGATGTCAGGGGGCGCATATGGCTACACCTTC.

This clone has just a few counts. The chain employs TRBV19 and TRBJ2-3; D not certain. CDR3 length: 13 residues. V shed 0 bases and J shed 3 bases, with 4 bases lying between them. Germline V gene sequence: CDR1 LNHDA, CDR2 SQIVND (reference sequence). The CDR3 sequence: CASSIELTDTQYF. The DNA of the CDR3 is TGTGCCAGTAGTATAGAACTTACAGATACGCAGTATTTT.

V gene TRBV29-1 combines with J gene TRBJ1-2; no definite D call. The germline V gene has CDR1 SQVTM and CDR2 ANQGSEA. The CDR3 has 13 residues. Deletions cut 3 bases from V and 8 bases from J, with 16 bases between. The CDR3 nucleotides read TGCAGCGTTGATCGGCCCACAACCTGGGGCTACACCTTC. Translated: CSVDRPTTWGYTF.

This clone was detected only a few times. V is TRBV28 and J is TRBJ1-2, with D uncertain. V lost 2 bases and J 7 bases, leaving 17 bases between the germline ends. Germline V CDR1 and CDR2: MDHEN, SYDVKM. The CDR3 has 15 amino acids. CDR3 sequence reads: CASSLDGVGMGGYTF. In nucleotides, the CDR3 is TGTGCCAGCAGTTTAGACGGAGTCGGCATGGGTGGCTACACCTTC.

This clone turned up a few times. This chain uses TRBV5-5 with TRBJ2-1; TRBD2 is a possible D gene (7 bases). CDR3 size: 17 residues. V was clipped by 4 bases and J by 9 bases, with 26 bases between them. The germline gives CDR1 SGHKS, CDR2 YYEKEE (reference sequence). The CDR3 is CASSLHPQGGLLGEQFF. CDR3 coding DNA: TGTGCCAGCAGCCTTCACCCACAGGGAGGGCTATTAGGTGAGCAGTTCTTC.

V usage is TRBV9 and J usage is TRBJ2-3; D could derive from TRBD1 or TRBD2 (7 bases each). The germline V and J ends were trimmed by 3 bases and 4 bases, with 12 bases remaining between them. Germline V gene sequence: CDR1 SGDLS, CDR2 YYNGEE. This CDR3 spans 14 amino acids. The DNA for the CDR3 is TGTGCCAGCAGCGCAGGGGGGGGACCAGATACGCAGTATTTT. This translates into CASSAGGGPDTQYF. Full variable domain (outside the CDR3, taken from reference TRBV9 and TRBJ2-3): DSGVTQTPKHLITATGQRVTLRCSPRSGDLSVYWYQQSLDQGLQFLIQYYNGEERAKGNILERFSAQQFPDLHSELNLSSLELGDSALYFCASSAGGGPDTQYFGPGTRLTVL.

This clone was seen more than once but under ten times. This chain connects TRBV9 to TRBJ2-7; the match to TRBD2 covers 8 bases. V lost 1 base and J lost 2; bases outside the gene matches: 5. Germline values: CDR1 SGDLS, CDR2 YYNGEE. This CDR3 comprises 15 residues. This CDR3 reads CASSVQAGVPYEQYF. The CDR3 DNA reads TGTGCCAGCAGCGTACAAGCGGGAGTTCCCTACGAGCAGTACTTC.

By share, this clone counts as medium-sized (0.01 to 0.1%). This chain joins TRBV5-1 and TRBJ2-5; D is tentatively TRBD1 or TRBD2 (5 bases each). V lost 6 bases to trimming and J lost 3 bases, with 18 bases between them. The germline V gene encodes CDR1 SGHRS and CDR2 YFSETQ. There are 15 residues in the CDR3. DNA for the CDR3: TGCGCCAGCAACCGACGAGGGGCCTGGGAAGAGACCCAGTACTTC. Encoded protein: CASNRRGAWEETQYF.

This clone was counted only a few times. The chain carries TRBV7-9 and TRBJ1-2; D unclear. Germline V gives CDR1 SEHNR, CDR2 FQNEAQ (reference sequence). The V gene lost 2 bases and the J gene lost 3 bases, with 4 bases spanning the gap. CDR3 length: 12 amino acids. CDR3: CASSLQDYGYTF. DNA of the CDR3: TGTGCCAGCAGCTTACAGGACTATGGCTACACCTTC.

This clone was detected ten times or more. This rearrangement joins TRBV7-9 to TRBJ1-5; 7 nucleotides agree with TRBD1. The V segment lost 1 base and the J segment 4 bases; nucleotides outside the gene matches: 4. CDR1 SEHNR and CDR2 FQNEAQ come from the germline V gene (reference sequence). The CDR3 has 15 amino acids. CDR3 protein: CASSLEAGGNQPQHF. DNA of the CDR3: TGTGCCAGCAGCTTAGAGGCAGGGGGGAATCAGCCCCAGCATTTT. Together with reference TRBV7-9 and TRBJ1-5, the CDR3 gives the full variable domain: DTGVSQNPRHKITKRGQNVTFRCDPISEHNRLYWYRQTLGQGPEFLTYFQNEAQLEKSRLLSDRFSAERPKGSFSTLEIQRTEQGDSAMYLCASSLEAGGNQPQHFGDGTRLSIL.

This clone was seen a handful of times. V gene TRBV13 combines with J gene TRBJ2-6, with 7 bases fitting TRBD1. This CDR3 has 15 residues. V lost 5 bases and J lost 2; bases outside the gene matches: 3. Per germline, CDR1 PRHDT and CDR2 FYEKMQ (reference sequence). In nucleotides, the CDR3 is TGTGCCAGCAGCAGCGGACAGGCTGGGGCCAACGTCCTGACTTTC. It is translated as CASSSGQAGANVLTF.

V usage is TRBV5-1 and J usage is TRBJ1-5; a possible D gene is TRBD1 (5 bases). Trimming took 4 bases from V and 2 from J, leaving 10 bases between them. Per the germline V gene, CDR1 is SGHRS and CDR2 is YFSETQ. This CDR3 is 14 amino acids long. CDR3 region: CASSDVGGNQPQHF. CDR3 nucleotide sequence: TGCGCCAGCAGCGACGTGGGGGGCAATCAGCCCCAGCATTTT.

The V call is TRBV13, the J call TRBJ1-1; D gene ambiguous. Germline V gene sequence: CDR1 PRHDT, CDR2 FYEKMQ (reference sequence). The CDR3 has 13 residues. Trimming shortened V by 5 bases and J by 0 bases, and 7 bases separated the two germline ends. CDR3 sequence: CASSPPMNTEAFF. The CDR3 nucleotides are TGTGCCAGCAGCCCCCCAATGAACACTGAAGCTTTCTTT.

The sample holds a few counts of this clone. The genes are TRBV15 and TRBJ2-4; D uncertain. The CDR3 is 12 amino acids. Germline CDR1 LNHNV, CDR2 YYDKDF (reference sequence). Trimming took 5 bases from V and 0 from J, leaving 2 bases between them. DNA for the CDR3: TGTGCCACCAGCGAAGCCAAAAACATTCAGTACTTC. This translates into CATSEAKNIQYF.

The chain links TRBV10-3 to TRBJ2-7, with D possibly being TRBD2 (6 bases). V lost 7 bases and J 7 bases, leaving 23 bases between the germline ends. Germline CDR1 is ENHRY and CDR2 is SYGVKD. This CDR3 is 15 amino acids long. CDR3 coding DNA: TGTGCCATCACATCCCTGGGCGGAGGGCGAGAAGAGCAGTACTTC. Protein sequence: CAITSLGGGREEQYF.

This clone was counted ten times or more. The junction does not match germline at one end; this may be a read error. This sequence joins TRBV18 and TRBJ2-5; 9 bases fit TRBD2. Germline assignment: CDR1 KGHSH and CDR2 LQKENI. This CDR3 spans 15 amino acids. CDR3 in DNA: TGTGCCAGCTCACGGGCTAGCGGGGACCAAGGGACCCAGTACTTC. Protein product: CASSRASGDQGTQYF.

This clone was detected many times. This sequence joins TRBV19 and TRBJ1-5; D not certain. The CDR3 is 15 residues long. V lost 1 base to trimming and J lost 1 base, with 8 bases between them. Germline CDR1 LNHDA, CDR2 SQIVND (reference sequence). The CDR3 sequence is CASSIGLWSNQPQHF. The DNA for the CDR3 is TGTGCCAGTAGTATAGGGCTATGGAGCAATCAGCCCCAGCATTTT.

This clone was observed at least ten times. Here the CDR3 reads CASSLVRGGNTEAFF. The CDR3 DNA reads TGTGCCAGCAGCTTAGTTAGGGGAGGTAACACTGAAGCTTTCTTT. J is TRBJ1-1 and V is TRBV7-9; D is possibly TRBD1 (5 bases). The ends were cut back, 1 base at V and 2 bases at J, with 11 bases in the middle. Germline loops: CDR1 SEHNR, CDR2 FQNEAQ (reference sequence). The CDR3 length is 15 residues. Combining the CDR3 with reference TRBV7-9 and TRBJ1-1 gives the whole variable domain DTGVSQNPRHKITKRGQNVTFRCDPISEHNRLYWYRQTLGQGPEFLTYFQNEAQLEKSRLLSDRFSAERPKGSFSTLEIQRTEQGDSAMYLCASSLVRGGNTEAFFGQGTRLTVV.

Relative to its sample, this clone is medium-sized. This sequence joins TRBV2 and TRBJ1-5; D is possibly TRBD1 (6 bases). The CDR3 has 14 residues. The germline CDR1 and CDR2 sequences are SNHLY and FYNNEI. V lost 2 bases and J lost 4, with 9 bases in between. CDR3 amino acids: CASSEFQGNQPQHF. DNA for the CDR3: TGTGCCAGCAGTGAATTCCAGGGGAATCAGCCCCAGCATTTT.

This clone showed up just a few times. The chain couples TRBV9 to TRBJ2-5, with TRBD2 matching 9 bases. Trimming removed 0 bases from V and 3 bases from J; junction bases left unmatched: 0. This CDR3 region has 14 residues. CDR1 and CDR2 from the germline V gene are SGDLS and YYNGEE. CDR3 nucleotide sequence: TGTGCCAGCAGCGTAGGACTAGCGGAAGAGACCCAGTACTTC. It codes for CASSVGLAEETQYF.

The chain couples TRBV10-3 to TRBJ2-3; D remains ambiguous. Deletions cut 0 bases from V and 2 bases from J, with 3 bases between. The CDR3 has 13 amino acids. Germline V CDR1 and CDR2: ENHRY, SYGVKD. CDR3 DNA sequence: TGTGCCATCAGTGAGTCTACCACAGATACGCAGTATTTT. This codes for CAISESTTDTQYF.